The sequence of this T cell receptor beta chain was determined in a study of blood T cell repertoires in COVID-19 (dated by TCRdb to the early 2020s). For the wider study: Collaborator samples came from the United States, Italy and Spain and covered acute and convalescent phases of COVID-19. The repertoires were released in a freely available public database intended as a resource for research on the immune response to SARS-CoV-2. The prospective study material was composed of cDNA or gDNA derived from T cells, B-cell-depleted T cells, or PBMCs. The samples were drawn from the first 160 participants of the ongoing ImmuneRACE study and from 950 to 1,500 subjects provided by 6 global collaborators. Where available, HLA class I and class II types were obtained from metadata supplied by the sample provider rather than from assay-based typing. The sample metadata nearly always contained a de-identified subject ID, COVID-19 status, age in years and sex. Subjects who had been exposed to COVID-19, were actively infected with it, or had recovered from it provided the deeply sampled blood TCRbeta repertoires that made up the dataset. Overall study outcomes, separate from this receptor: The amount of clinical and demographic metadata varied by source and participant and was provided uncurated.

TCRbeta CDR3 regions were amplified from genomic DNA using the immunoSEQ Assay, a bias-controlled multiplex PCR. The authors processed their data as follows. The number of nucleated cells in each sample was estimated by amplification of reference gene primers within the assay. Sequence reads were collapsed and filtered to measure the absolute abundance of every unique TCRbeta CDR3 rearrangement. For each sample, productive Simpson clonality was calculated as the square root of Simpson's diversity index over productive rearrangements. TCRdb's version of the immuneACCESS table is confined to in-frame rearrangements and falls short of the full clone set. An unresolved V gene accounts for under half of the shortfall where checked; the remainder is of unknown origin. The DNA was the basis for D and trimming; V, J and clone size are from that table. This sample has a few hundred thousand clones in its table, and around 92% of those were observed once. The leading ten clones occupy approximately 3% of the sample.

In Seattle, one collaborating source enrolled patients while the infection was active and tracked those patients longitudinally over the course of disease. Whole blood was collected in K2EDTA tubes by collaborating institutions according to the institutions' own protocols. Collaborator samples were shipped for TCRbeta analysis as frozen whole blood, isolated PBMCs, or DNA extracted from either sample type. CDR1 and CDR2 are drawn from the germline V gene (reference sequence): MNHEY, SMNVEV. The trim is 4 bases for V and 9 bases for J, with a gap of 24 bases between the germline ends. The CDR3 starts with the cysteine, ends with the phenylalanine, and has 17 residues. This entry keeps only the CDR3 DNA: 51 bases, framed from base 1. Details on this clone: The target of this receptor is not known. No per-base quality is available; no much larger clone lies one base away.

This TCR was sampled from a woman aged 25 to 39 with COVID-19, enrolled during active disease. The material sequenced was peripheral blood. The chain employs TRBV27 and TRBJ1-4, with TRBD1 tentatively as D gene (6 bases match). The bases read TGTGCCAGCAGTTCATCAACCTGGACAGAAAGAGTGAAAAAACTGTTTTTT. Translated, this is CASSSSTWTERVKKLFF.